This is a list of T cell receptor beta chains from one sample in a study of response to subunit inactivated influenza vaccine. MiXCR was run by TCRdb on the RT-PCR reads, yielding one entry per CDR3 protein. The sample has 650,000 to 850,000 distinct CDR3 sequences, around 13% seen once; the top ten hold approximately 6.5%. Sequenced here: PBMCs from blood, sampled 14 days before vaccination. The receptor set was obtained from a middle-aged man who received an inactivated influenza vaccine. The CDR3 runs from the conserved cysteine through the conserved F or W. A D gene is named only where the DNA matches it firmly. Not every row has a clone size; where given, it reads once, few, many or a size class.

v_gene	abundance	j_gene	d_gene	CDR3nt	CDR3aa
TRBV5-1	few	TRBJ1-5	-	TGCGCCAGCAGCTTGGCCGGGGGGTCTGACCAGCCCCAGCATTTT	CASSLAGGSDQPQHF
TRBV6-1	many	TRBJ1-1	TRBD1	TGTGCCAGCAAGAAATCCGGGACAGGGAACACTGAAGCTTTCTTT	CASKKSGTGNTEAFF
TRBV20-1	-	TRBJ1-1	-	TGCAGTGCTAGAGAGAACACTGAAGCTTTCTTT	CSARENTEAFF
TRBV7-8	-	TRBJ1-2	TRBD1	TGTGCCAGCAGCCCCGGAACGACAGGGAACTATGGCTACACCTTC	CASSPGTTGNYGYTF
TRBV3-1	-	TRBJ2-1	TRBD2	TGTGCCAGCAGCCAGATAGCGGGAGGTCCCAATGAGCAGTTCTTC	CASSQIAGGPNEQFF
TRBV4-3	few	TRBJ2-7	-	TGCGCCAGCAGCCAAGATTGGCCAGCGAGCTCCTACGAGCAGTACTTC	CASSQDWPASSYEQYF
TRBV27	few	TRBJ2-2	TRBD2	TGTGCCAGCAGTTTTCTAGCGGGAGATATTGTCGGGGAGCTGTTTTTT	CASSFLAGDIVGELFF
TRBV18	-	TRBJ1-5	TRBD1	TGTGCCAGCTCACCCGGAGGACAGGGATCGGGTCAGCCCCAGCATTTT	CASSPGGQGSGQPQHF
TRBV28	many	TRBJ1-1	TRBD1	TGTGCCAGCAGTTCCCAAACCCAACGGACAGGGGCGAACACTGAAGCTTTCTTT	CASSSQTQRTGANTEAFF
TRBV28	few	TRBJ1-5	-	TGTGCCAGCAGTTCCCGACAAGGGCCCCAGCCCCAGCATTTT	CASSSRQGPQPQHF
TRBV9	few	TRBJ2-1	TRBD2	TGTGCCAGCAGCAGTAGCAGTAGCGGGAGTTGGGCATACAATGAGCAGTTCTTC	CASSSSSSGSWAYNEQFF
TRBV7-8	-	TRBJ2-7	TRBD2	TGTGCCAGCACCTCAGGGACTAGCGGGGGTTGGGAGCAGTACTTC	CASTSGTSGGWEQYF
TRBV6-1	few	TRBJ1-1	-	TGTGCCAGCGTCGTATCGTGGGGCACTGAAGCTTTCTTT	CASVVSWGTEAFF
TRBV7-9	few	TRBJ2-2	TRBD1	TGTGCCTCTAAACGTACAGGGGTGGACACCGGGGAGCTGTTTTTT	CASKRTGVDTGELFF
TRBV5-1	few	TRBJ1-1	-	TGCGCCAGCAGCTCTCCCGGGAGCCCCCTTCTGAACACTGAAGCTTTCTTT	CASSSPGSPLLNTEAFF
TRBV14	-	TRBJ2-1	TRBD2	TGTGCCAGCAGCCCCCCGGGACTAGCGGGAGAATTGGAGCAGTTCTTC	CASSPPGLAGELEQFF
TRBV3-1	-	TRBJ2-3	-	TGTGCCAGCAGCTCCTCGGGGCAAGATACGCAGTATTTT	CASSSSGQDTQYF
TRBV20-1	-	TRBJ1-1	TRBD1	TGCAGTGCTAGAGGGACAGGGTGGAACACTGAAGCTTTCTTT	CSARGTGWNTEAFF
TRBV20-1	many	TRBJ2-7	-	TGCAGTGCCCTAGGGGCGGAGAGCTCCTACGAGCAGTACTTC	CSALGAESSYEQYF
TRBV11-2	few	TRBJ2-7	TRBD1	TGTGCCAGCAGCTACACGACAGGGAACTACGAGCAGTACTTC	CASSYTTGNYEQYF
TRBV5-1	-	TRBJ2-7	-	TGCGCCAGCACCCCAAGGAGGGCAGCCAGCTCCTACGAGCAGTACTTC	CASTPRRAASSYEQYF
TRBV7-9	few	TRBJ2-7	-	TGTGCCAGCAGCCCGATATGGGGGGCTGGGGAGAGCTCCTACGAGCAGTACTTC	CASSPIWGAGESSYEQYF
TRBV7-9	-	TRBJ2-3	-	TGTGCCAGCAGCGGACGGGCAGATACGCAGTATTTT	CASSGRADTQYF
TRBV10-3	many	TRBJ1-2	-	TGTGCCACCCTTGACAGGAACTATGGCTACACCTTC	CATLDRNYGYTF